This section outlines one T cell receptor beta chain sequence together with its context. What it binds is unknown. A junction end diverges from the germline sequence, so it may reflect a read error. TCRdb keeps only in-frame clones here, not all; method: immunoSEQ multiplex PCR. The table shows more than 30,000 clones, with approximately 84% occurring only once. Germline V gene data show CDR1 as SGHRS and CDR2 as YFSETQ. The CDR3 length is 14 residues. The data were taken from a study of T cells in localized non-small cell lung cancer. Points from the study as a whole: Across samples, adjacent lung featured a median around 55 of the top 100 tumor clones. Clonality of T cells reached its maximum in uninvolved adjacent lung, surpassing tumor. A denser population of T cells in blood accompanied longer overall survival. Only one tumor region was sequenced, so heterogeneity remains possible.

This specimen was peripheral blood, taken before any cancer treatment. V is TRBV5-1 and J is TRBJ2-5, with a possible D match to TRBD2 (5 bases). This clonotype was sampled from a male donor older than 55 with stage III lung adenocarcinoma. The CDR3 DNA sequence: TGCGCCAGCAACTTGGGGAGCGGCCAAGAGACCCAGTACTTC. Protein product: CASNLGSGQETQYF.